The clone carrying this TCR beta chain was seen only a few times. This sample stems from a study of blood T cell repertoires in COVID-19. The CDR3 loop spans 15 amino acids. The V segment lost 0 bases and the J segment 10 bases; nucleotides outside the gene matches: 8. Germline V CDR1 and CDR2: SGHRS, YFSETQ. Libraries were prepared by immunoSEQ multiplex PCR; TCRdb keeps only in-frame clonotypes and omits some of them. The table includes nearly 85,000 clones, more than 70% detected once. J is TRBJ2-1 and V is TRBV5-1, with 9 bases fitting TRBD2. This sequence was found in a woman between 55 and 75 years old with acute or convalescent COVID-19. Sequenced material: peripheral blood. The CDR3 coding sequence is TGCGCCAGCAGCTTGGTGGTTGCGGGAGGGGGGGAGCAGTTCTTC. Amino acids: CASSLVVAGGGEQFF.